What follows are 5 T cell receptor beta chains derived from one specimen sequenced in a study of blood T cells in healthy people across ages. Primed by a sample-barcoded 5' primer and a J-beta primer mix, a second PCR proceeded for about 6 to 11 cycles. MiXCR was run by TCRdb on the 5' RACE reads, yielding one entry per CDR3 protein. Among roughly 730,000 distinct CDR3 sequences listed, about 61% were seen once. The sample taken for sequencing was blood. Receptors originate from a man in his forties in good health.

The sample holds a few counts of this clonotype. V usage is TRBV5-1 and J usage is TRBJ1-2; D possibly corresponds to TRBD1 (5 bases). Germline V lookup: CDR1 SGHRS, CDR2 YFSETQ. The CDR3 contains 15 residues. V shed 4 bases and J shed 8 bases, with 21 bases lying between them. The CDR3 is CASSASREVFRGYTF. CDR3 DNA: TGCGCCAGCAGCGCGTCCAGGGAGGTCTTTCGGGGCTACACCTTC.

This clonotype was counted a few times. The rearrangement joins TRBV11-2 to TRBJ1-2; D is unresolved. This CDR3 region has 17 residues. Germline values: CDR1 SGHAT, CDR2 FQNNGV. V shed 4 bases and J shed 1 base, with 19 bases lying between them. The CDR3 protein is CASSSSPWAWGNYGYTF. In nucleotides, the CDR3 is TGTGCCAGCAGCTCTAGCCCCTGGGCCTGGGGTAACTATGGCTACACCTTC.

This rearrangement joins TRBV27 to TRBJ2-5; tentatively, D is TRBD1 (6 bases). The J call could be wrong; TRBJ2-7 is a better fit for the DNA end. Germline V CDR1 and CDR2: MNHEY, SMNVEV (reference sequence). The length of the CDR3 is 14 residues. CDR3 amino acids: CASSFQTGTYEQYF. The CDR3 DNA reads TGTGCCAGCAGTTTCCAGACAGGCACCTACGAGCAGTACTTC.

With regard to this clonotype: A clone one base away is much larger, so this may be a read error. The J gene is TRBJ2-1, the V gene TRBV3-1; a possible D gene is TRBD2 (6 bases). Looked up from germline, CDR1 is LGHDT and CDR2 is YNNKEL (reference sequence). Between the trimmed V and J ends, which lost 4 bases and 9 bases, there was a span of 7 bases. The CDR3 length is 11 residues. CDR3 bases: TGTGCCAGCAGCCCGGGAGTTGAGCAGTTCTTC. Its translation is CASSPGVEQFF.

The sample holds a few counts of this clonotype. The gene calls are TRBV27 and TRBJ1-5; D ambiguous. The CDR3 contains 13 residues. The germline gives CDR1 MNHEY, CDR2 SMNVEV (reference sequence). V was pared by 4 bases and J by 3 bases, with 7 bases between. CDR3 sequence: CASSWGFNQPQHF. In DNA, the CDR3 is TGTGCCAGCAGTTGGGGTTTCAATCAGCCCCAGCATTTT.